This T cell receptor (beta chain) was sequenced in a study of shared clonotypes between healthy human individuals. About the research overall: The study drew on a couple of women and a few men aged 18 to 49 as donors. Study-wide results and limits: For naive CD4 cells, 4.5% to 6.5% of clonotypes were shared across a few donors.

V was clipped by 7 bases and J by 0 bases, with 10 bases between them. The CDR3 has 14 amino acids. Germline V CDR1 and CDR2: MNHNS, SASEGT. Sequencing was performed with immunoSEQ multiplex PCR; in TCRdb, only in-frame clones are kept and a portion is missing. The sample comprises around 2.5 million clones, roughly 93% of which are singletons, and 0.36% rests with the top ten. Within Nashville, Tennessee resided all donors, each a Caucasian adult. CD4+ cell separation produced CD45RA+ naive and CD45RA-negative memory subsets. In the case of this clone: The antigen is not known.

The material sequenced was naive CD4+ T cells from PBMCs. The subset is: CD45RA+ positively selected. This chain connects TRBV6-1 to TRBJ1-5; D is ambiguous. This clonotype originated in a man between 18 and 35 years old in good health. Some clones in this sample may be carry-over from other donors' samples. The DNA for the CDR3 is TGTGCCAGCAATACCTACCCTAGCAATCAGCCCCAGCATTTT. Translation gives CASNTYPSNQPQHF.